These 20 T cell receptor beta chains share one sample of origin, sequenced in a study of control samples from healthy donors and cancer patients. TCRdb's copy holds only in-frame clones and misses some; the assay was immunoSEQ multiplex PCR. The table records around 200,000 clones, about 93% of them present only once. The sample taken for sequencing was blood. These receptor sequences come from a man in his late teens or twenties in good health.

This rearrangement joins TRBV2 to TRBJ1-1, with 8 bases aligning to TRBD1. The V and J ends lost 9 bases and 3 bases, in that order; junction bases with no gene match: 15. Germline CDR1 and CDR2: SNHLY and FYNNEI. CDR3 length: 16 amino acids. The CDR3 reads CASKAQGAGPDTEAFF. Here the CDR3 DNA reads TGTGCCAGTAAAGCGCAGGGGGCCGGACCGGACACTGAAGCTTTCTTT.

J is TRBJ2-1 and V is TRBV6-6; D remains ambiguous. Germline V lookup: CDR1 MNHNY, CDR2 SVGAGI (reference sequence). V lost 7 bases and J 1 base, leaving 11 bases between the germline ends. The CDR3 runs to 14 residues. The CDR3 spells CASTSAGSYNEQFF. Here the CDR3 DNA reads TGTGCCAGCACCTCAGCCGGTTCCTACAATGAGCAGTTCTTC.

The rearrangement links TRBV5-6 to TRBJ1-1; no firm D call. This CDR3 is built from 15 residues. The V end was cut by 0 bases, the J end by 0 bases, with 9 bases between. Germline loops: CDR1 SGHDT, CDR2 YYEEEE. CDR3 loop: CASSLARVVNTEAFF. In DNA, the CDR3 is TGTGCCAGCAGCTTGGCGAGGGTAGTGAACACTGAAGCTTTCTTT.

The chain carries TRBV4-1 and TRBJ1-6; D possibly corresponds to TRBD1 (5 bases). From germline, CDR1 is MGHRA and CDR2 YSYEKL. The CDR3 consists of 16 residues. The V gene lost 1 base and the J gene lost 6 bases, with 13 bases spanning the gap. The CDR3 DNA sequence: TGCGCCAGCAGCCAAGGGGAAGGGGCGGGTAATTCACCCCTCCACTTT. Protein product: CASSQGEGAGNSPLHF.

The chain couples TRBV27 to TRBJ2-5; 12 bases agree with TRBD2. Losses at the gene ends were 3 bases for V and 2 bases for J; bases not matched to a gene: 4. The CDR3 length is 16 residues. Looked up from germline, CDR1 is MNHEY and CDR2 is SMNVEV (reference sequence). The CDR3 sequence: CASSFRTSGAQETQYF. CDR3 nucleotide sequence: TGTGCCAGCAGTTTTCGGACTAGCGGGGCGCAAGAGACCCAGTACTTC.

The CDR3 sequence: CASKDEKLFF. Written as DNA, the CDR3 is TGTGCCAGTAAGGATGAAAAACTGTTTTTT. The rearrangement joins TRBV19 to TRBJ1-4; D gene uncertain. This CDR3 spans 10 amino acids. Per the germline V gene, CDR1 is LNHDA and CDR2 is SQIVND (reference sequence). The V end was cut by 7 bases, the J end by 6 bases, with 3 bases between.

The chain has TRBV28 and TRBJ2-4; 7 bases line up with TRBD1. The J segment lost 6 bases and the V segment lost 8 bases, leaving 10 bases of the junction unmatched. Germline V gene data show CDR1 as MDHEN and CDR2 as SYDVKM. The CDR3 is 14 residues long. CDR3 protein: CASQPTGQINIQYF. For the CDR3, the DNA is TGTGCCAGCCAACCGACGGGACAGATAAACATTCAGTACTTC. The entire variable domain, with the rest obtained from reference TRBV28 and TRBJ2-4, is as follows: DVKVTQSSRYLVKRTGEKVFLECVQDMDHENMFWYRQDPGLGLRLIYFSYDVKMKEKGDIPEGYSVSREKKERFSLILESASTNQTSMYLCASQPTGQINIQYFGAGTRLSVL.

This clone appeared a single time. The J gene is TRBJ2-3, the V gene TRBV6-5; 9 bases align to TRBD1. The V gene's germline CDR1 is MNHEY and CDR2 SVGAGI. The CDR3 runs 12 residues. The ends lost 11 bases at V and 1 base at J; junction bases unmatched: 1. CDR3 in DNA: TGTGCCGGGGACAGGGGCACAGATACGCAGTATTTT. Amino acid sequence: CAGDRGTDTQYF.

This clone was counted between two and nine times. V usage is TRBV7-8 and J usage is TRBJ1-5; no clear D. CDR1 is SGHVS and CDR2 is FQNEAQ in the germline V gene. Trimming pared 2 bases from V and 3 bases from J, leaving 14 bases between. The CDR3 contains 16 residues. As DNA, the CDR3 is TGTGCCAGCAGCTTAAATGTTGGACTCGCCAATCAGCCCCAGCATTTT. Translation gives CASSLNVGLANQPQHF.

Concerning this clone: At one of its ends the junction is not consistent with the germline gene, which may arise from a read error. V usage is TRBV9 and J usage is TRBJ2-2, with TRBD2 as a possible D gene (5 bases). CDR1 and CDR2 (germline): SGDLS, YYNGEE. The CDR3 covers 14 residues. As DNA, the CDR3 is TGTGCCAGCAGCTACGGGGAAGTTCACCGGGGAGCTGTTTTT. Amino acids: CASSYGEVHRGAVF.

The gene calls are TRBV6-5 and TRBJ2-5, with D possibly being TRBD1 (6 bases). Trimming removed 7 bases from V and 2 bases from J, with 17 bases in between. There are 15 residues in the CDR3. Germline V gene sequence: CDR1 MNHEY, CDR2 SVGAGI. The CDR3 loop is CASKELGGTQETQYF. CDR3 coding DNA: TGTGCCAGCAAAGAACTCGGTGGGACACAAGAGACCCAGTACTTC.

V usage is TRBV2 and J usage is TRBJ1-5; D ambiguous. Trimming removed 7 bases from V and 2 bases from J, with 9 bases in between. This CDR3 comprises 13 residues. Germline lookup yields CDR1 SNHLY and CDR2 FYNNEI. Written as DNA, the CDR3 is TGTGCCAGCACCCTGGACGGCAATCAGCCCCAGCATTTT. Translating it yields CASTLDGNQPQHF.

The V gene is TRBV6-5, the J gene TRBJ1-2; weak D call: TRBD1 (6 bases). Trimming shortened V by 6 bases and J by 2 bases, and 13 bases separated the two germline ends. The CDR3 consists of 14 residues. Germline V gives CDR1 MNHEY, CDR2 SVGAGI. The CDR3 loop reads CASRPRGGNYGYTF. The CDR3 DNA is TGTGCCAGCAGGCCTAGGGGGGGAAACTATGGCTACACCTTC.

V gene TRBV6-5 combines with J gene TRBJ2-7; 7 positions match TRBD1. J was trimmed by 1 base and V by 7 bases; bases with no gene match: 4. The CDR3 contains 13 residues. From germline, CDR1 is MNHEY and CDR2 SVGAGI. Here the CDR3 reads CASKGTASYEQYF. CDR3 DNA sequence: TGTGCCAGCAAAGGGACAGCGTCCTACGAGCAGTACTTC.

CDR3 DNA sequence: TGCGCCAGCAGCGTACAGCTGAACACTGAAGCTTTCTTT. Translated, it gives CASSVQLNTEAFF. The rearrangement joins TRBV5-1 to TRBJ1-1; D unresolved. The CDR3 contains 13 residues. CDR1 is SGHRS and CDR2 is YFSETQ in the germline V gene. Trimming shortened V by 4 bases and J by 0 bases, and 7 bases separated the two germline ends. The full variable domain, its missing parts supplied by reference TRBV5-1 and TRBJ1-1, is KAGVTQTPRYLIKTRGQQVTLSCSPISGHRSVSWYQQTPGQGLQFLFEYFSETQRNKGNFPGRFSGRQFSNSRSEMNVSTLELGDSALYLCASSVQLNTEAFFGQGTRLTVV.

V gene TRBV30 combines with J gene TRBJ2-7, with D hard to call. The CDR3 is made up of 10 amino acids. V was clipped by 6 bases and J by 5 bases, with 8 bases between them. Germline loops: CDR1 GTSNPN, CDR2 SVGIG (reference sequence). CDR3 amino acids: CACEVNEQYF. Here the CDR3 DNA reads TGTGCCTGTGAAGTGAACGAGCAGTACTTC.

In this sample, this clone turned up once. This rearrangement joins TRBV25-1 to TRBJ2-3; no definite D call. Per germline, CDR1 MGHDK and CDR2 SYGVNS. The CDR3 spans 15 residues. Trimming left V 6 bases short and J 6 bases short, with 19 bases between. The CDR3 region has the DNA TGTGCCAGCAGCCCACCCGGCCCCCAGATTGATACGCAGTATTTT. This gives the protein CASSPPGPQIDTQYF.

The genes are TRBV6-5 and TRBJ1-1; D perhaps matches TRBD1 (5 bases). Between the trimmed V and J ends, which lost 6 bases and 4 bases, there was a span of 12 bases. Germline CDR1 and CDR2: MNHEY and SVGAGI. CDR3 length: 13 residues. Here the CDR3 reads CASRGVGITEAFF. DNA for the CDR3: TGTGCCAGCAGGGGGGTGGGGATCACTGAAGCTTTCTTT.

The chain combines TRBV15 with TRBJ2-7; 10 nucleotides match TRBD1. This CDR3 spans 15 amino acids. The V segment lost 1 base and the J segment 3 bases; nucleotides outside the gene matches: 3. CDR1 is LNHNV and CDR2 is YYDKDF in the germline V gene (reference sequence). This CDR3 reads CATSRGTGGVYEQYF. DNA for the CDR3: TGTGCCACCAGCAGAGGGACAGGGGGGGTCTACGAGCAGTACTTC. Variable domain in full (rest from reference TRBV15 and TRBJ2-7): DAMVIQNPRYQVTQFGKPVTLSCSQTLNHNVMYWYQQKSSQAPKLLFHYYDKDFNNEADTPDNFQSRRPNTSFCFLDIRSPGLGDTAMYLCATSRGTGGVYEQYFGPGTRLTVT.

This sequence joins TRBV5-1 and TRBJ1-1, with 7 bases that match TRBD1. The CDR3 is 14 amino acids. The J segment lost 1 base and the V segment lost 5 bases, leaving 5 bases of the junction unmatched. Germline assignment: CDR1 SGHRS and CDR2 YFSETQ. The CDR3 coding sequence is TGCGCCAGCAGATCGGACAGGTCGAACACTGAAGCTTTCTTT. It yields the protein CASRSDRSNTEAFF.